These T cell receptor beta chains were read from a single sample in a study of early T cells in non-severe SARS-CoV-2 infection. One entry per CDR3 protein, called by TCRdb with MiXCR from the 5' RACE reads. Of under 45,000 distinct CDR3 sequences listed, roughly 5% are singletons. The sample consisted of whole blood, taken at baseline. The receptors here all came from an adult who was a healthcare worker with PCR-confirmed SARS-CoV-2 infection or an uninfected control (not recorded which). Both conserved end residues are part of each CDR3. The D gene is left open where the match is weak. Clone sizes are given selectively: once, few, many, or a class where the clone is expanded.

j_gene: TRBJ2-1
v_gene: TRBV7-2
d_gene: TRBD2
abundance: -
CDR3nt: TGTGCCAGCAGCCCCGACTCCGGGAGGTCCTACAATGAGCAGTTCTTC
CDR3aa: CASSPDSGRSYNEQFF

j_gene: TRBJ2-5
v_gene: TRBV2
d_gene: -
abundance: many
CDR3nt: TGTGCCAGCAGCGGTCAGGGGGGTTTCGAAGAGACCCAGTACTTC
CDR3aa: CASSGQGGFEETQYF

j_gene: TRBJ1-1
v_gene: TRBV18
d_gene: -
abundance: many
CDR3nt: TGTGCCAGCTCAAAACAGGCCATGAACACTGAAGCTTTCTTT
CDR3aa: CASSKQAMNTEAFF

j_gene: TRBJ2-6
v_gene: TRBV20-1
d_gene: TRBD2
abundance: many
CDR3nt: TGCAGTGCTAGAGGCGGGCTAGCGGGATTAACTGGGGCCAACGTCCTGACTTTC
CDR3aa: CSARGGLAGLTGANVLTF

j_gene: TRBJ2-3
v_gene: TRBV12-3/TRBV12-4
d_gene: -
abundance: many
CDR3nt: TGTGCCAGCAGTCCGCAAGGGGGTAGCCCAGATACGCAGTATTTT
CDR3aa: CASSPQGGSPDTQYF

j_gene: TRBJ2-1
v_gene: TRBV12-3/TRBV12-4
d_gene: -
abundance: -
CDR3nt: TGTGCCAGCAGTTTAGGTATCTCTGGCGATTACAATGAGCAGTTCTTC
CDR3aa: CASSLGISGDYNEQFF

j_gene: TRBJ1-1
v_gene: TRBV11-2
d_gene: TRBD1
abundance: many
CDR3nt: TGTGCCAGCAGCTTTAATATCGGGACAGGGGAAGCTTTCTTT
CDR3aa: CASSFNIGTGEAFF

j_gene: TRBJ2-1
v_gene: TRBV12-3/TRBV12-4
d_gene: TRBD2
abundance: few
CDR3nt: TGTGCCAGCAGCCGCCGGACTAGCGGGAGCAGATATGAGCAGTTCTTC
CDR3aa: CASSRRTSGSRYEQFF

j_gene: TRBJ2-4
v_gene: TRBV5-6
d_gene: -
abundance: -
CDR3nt: TGTGCCAGCAGCTTAGGGCAGGCGAGAGCCAAAAACATTCAGTACTTC
CDR3aa: CASSLGQARAKNIQYF

j_gene: TRBJ2-6
v_gene: TRBV7-3
d_gene: -
abundance: many
CDR3nt: TGTGCCAGCAGCCCAACCGGGACGGTCGGGGGTGGGGCCAACGTCCTGACTTTC
CDR3aa: CASSPTGTVGGGANVLTF

j_gene: TRBJ2-3
v_gene: TRBV7-8
d_gene: TRBD2
abundance: many
CDR3nt: TGTGCCAGCAATATAGCGGGAGCCCGCACAGATACGCAGTATTTT
CDR3aa: CASNIAGARTDTQYF

j_gene: TRBJ1-1
v_gene: TRBV29-1
d_gene: -
abundance: -
CDR3nt: TGCAGCGTCGTCGGACCCTATGAAGCTTTCTTT
CDR3aa: CSVVGPYEAFF

j_gene: TRBJ1-6
v_gene: TRBV28
d_gene: TRBD1
abundance: many
CDR3nt: TGTGCCAGCAGAACTCGGGACAGGGGTGGTTCACCCCTCCACTTT
CDR3aa: CASRTRDRGGSPLHF

j_gene: TRBJ1-1
v_gene: TRBV24-1
d_gene: -
abundance: many
CDR3nt: TGTGCCACCAGTGACGCCGGAGAGCAAGCTTTCTTT
CDR3aa: CATSDAGEQAFF

j_gene: TRBJ2-1
v_gene: TRBV20-1
d_gene: TRBD2
abundance: many
CDR3nt: TGCAGTGCTAGAGAGGGGACTAGCGGGAGGACCCTTTACAATGAGCAGTTCTTC
CDR3aa: CSAREGTSGRTLYNEQFF

j_gene: TRBJ2-3
v_gene: TRBV7-3
d_gene: TRBD2
abundance: many
CDR3nt: TGTGCCAGCAGCCCCTTCGGGACTAGCGGTACCACAGATACGCAGTATTTT
CDR3aa: CASSPFGTSGTTDTQYF

j_gene: TRBJ2-7
v_gene: TRBV20-1
d_gene: -
abundance: -
CDR3nt: TGCAGTGCTGTCCCCCCCGCAGGGTACCACGAGCAGTACTTC
CDR3aa: CSAVPPAGYHEQYF

j_gene: TRBJ2-1
v_gene: TRBV27
d_gene: -
abundance: many
CDR3nt: TGTGCCAGCAGTTTAAAGACGGGGTTCCAATTTGAGCAGTTCTTC
CDR3aa: CASSLKTGFQFEQFF

j_gene: TRBJ2-2
v_gene: TRBV28
d_gene: TRBD1
abundance: many
CDR3nt: TGTGCCAGCAGGTACACCGGGACAGGGGACACCGGGGAGCTGTTTTTT
CDR3aa: CASRYTGTGDTGELFF

j_gene: TRBJ2-7
v_gene: TRBV7-9
d_gene: -
abundance: many
CDR3nt: TGTGCCAGCAGCTCGACGACCGGGACGCGGGGTTACGAGCAGTACTTC
CDR3aa: CASSSTTGTRGYEQYF

j_gene: TRBJ1-1
v_gene: TRBV6-2/TRBV6-3
d_gene: -
abundance: many
CDR3nt: TGTGCCAGCAGCCAGATCGTCGGCCGGGGTCGTCCCACTGAAGCTTTCTTT
CDR3aa: CASSQIVGRGRPTEAFF

j_gene: TRBJ2-2
v_gene: TRBV9
d_gene: TRBD1
abundance: many
CDR3nt: TGTGCCAGCAGCAAAATACAGGGGGCAACCGGGGAGCTGTTTTTT
CDR3aa: CASSKIQGATGELFF

j_gene: TRBJ1-2
v_gene: TRBV7-2
d_gene: -
abundance: few
CDR3nt: TGTGCCAGCAGCTTGGCCTGGGCGGCTAACTATGGCTACACCTTC
CDR3aa: CASSLAWAANYGYTF

j_gene: TRBJ2-1
v_gene: TRBV9
d_gene: -
abundance: -
CDR3nt: TGTGCCAGCAGCGCCTCCCATAGCGGCAGCAATGAGCAGTTCTTC
CDR3aa: CASSASHSGSNEQFF

j_gene: TRBJ2-2
v_gene: TRBV6-6
d_gene: -
abundance: many
CDR3nt: TGTGCCAGCAGCCAGGGGGGGTCCGGCACCGGGGAGCTGTTTTTT
CDR3aa: CASSQGGSGTGELFF

j_gene: TRBJ1-1
v_gene: TRBV20-1
d_gene: TRBD1
abundance: many
CDR3nt: TGCAGTGCTAGAACGACAGGGGTCATGAACACTGAAGCTTTCTTT
CDR3aa: CSARTTGVMNTEAFF

j_gene: TRBJ1-2
v_gene: TRBV12-3/TRBV12-4
d_gene: TRBD1
abundance: many
CDR3nt: TGTGCCAGCAGTAGACAGGGATTTAACTATGGCTACACCTTC
CDR3aa: CASSRQGFNYGYTF

j_gene: TRBJ2-3
v_gene: TRBV7-3
d_gene: -
abundance: many
CDR3nt: TGTGCCAGCAGCTTTCAAGGGGGGGATACGCAGTATTTT
CDR3aa: CASSFQGGDTQYF

j_gene: TRBJ2-4
v_gene: TRBV20-1
d_gene: -
abundance: many
CDR3nt: TGCAGTTGCCTGCGGGGCTGGACCAAAAACATTCAGTACTTC
CDR3aa: CSCLRGWTKNIQYF

j_gene: TRBJ2-7
v_gene: TRBV27
d_gene: TRBD2
abundance: many
CDR3nt: TGTGCCAGCAGCCTCGCCGGGACTAGCGCCTACGAGCAGTACTTC
CDR3aa: CASSLAGTSAYEQYF

j_gene: TRBJ2-7
v_gene: TRBV29-1
d_gene: -
abundance: -
CDR3nt: TGCAGCGTAGCCTGGGGGGACTACGAGCAGTACTTC
CDR3aa: CSVAWGDYEQYF

j_gene: TRBJ2-5
v_gene: TRBV20-1
d_gene: TRBD2
abundance: many
CDR3nt: TGCAGTGCTAGGGGACTAGCGGAAGAGACCCAGTACTTC
CDR3aa: CSARGLAEETQYF

j_gene: TRBJ2-5
v_gene: TRBV11-2
d_gene: TRBD1
abundance: -
CDR3nt: TGTGCCAGCAGCTTCCGGACAGGGGACTTTTTCGTTGGGACCCAGTACTTC
CDR3aa: CASSFRTGDFFVGTQYF

j_gene: TRBJ2-1
v_gene: TRBV24-1
d_gene: -
abundance: many
CDR3nt: TGTGCCACCAGTGATCAGGGGCCCTCGAGGGATGAGCAGTTCTTC
CDR3aa: CATSDQGPSRDEQFF

j_gene: TRBJ1-5
v_gene: TRBV27
d_gene: -
abundance: few
CDR3nt: TGTGCCAGCAGTCCCCGGGCCCTTAATCAGCCCCAGCATTTT
CDR3aa: CASSPRALNQPQHF

j_gene: TRBJ2-5
v_gene: TRBV6-1
d_gene: TRBD2
abundance: many
CDR3nt: TGTGCCGGGGGACTAGCGGGTCGCAGAGAGACCCAGTACTTC
CDR3aa: CAGGLAGRRETQYF

j_gene: TRBJ1-2
v_gene: TRBV7-9
d_gene: -
abundance: few
CDR3nt: TGTGCCAGCAGCTTAGCTGCTCGGGCTTTCGATGGCTACACCTTC
CDR3aa: CASSLAARAFDGYTF

j_gene: TRBJ2-7
v_gene: TRBV27
d_gene: TRBD2
abundance: many
CDR3nt: TGTGCCAGCAGTTCGGGACTAGCGGACCACGAGCAGTACTTC
CDR3aa: CASSSGLADHEQYF

j_gene: TRBJ2-4
v_gene: TRBV18
d_gene: TRBD1
abundance: -
CDR3nt: TGTGCCAGCTCGCCCGGGACAGAGGGAGCCAAAAACATTCAGTACTTC
CDR3aa: CASSPGTEGAKNIQYF

j_gene: TRBJ2-6
v_gene: TRBV4-1
d_gene: -
abundance: few
CDR3nt: TGCGCCAGCAGCCAAATAGGTGGGGCCAACGTCCTGACTTTC
CDR3aa: CASSQIGGANVLTF

j_gene: TRBJ1-6
v_gene: TRBV5-1
d_gene: -
abundance: many
CDR3nt: TGCGCCAGCAGCTTGGAGGCCAAAAATTCACCCCTCCACTTT
CDR3aa: CASSLEAKNSPLHF

j_gene: TRBJ2-7
v_gene: TRBV5-1
d_gene: TRBD1
abundance: many
CDR3nt: TGCGCCAGCAAATCCGGGACAGGGAGTTTGGGGGAGCAGTACTTC
CDR3aa: CASKSGTGSLGEQYF

j_gene: TRBJ2-1
v_gene: TRBV7-8
d_gene: TRBD2
abundance: many
CDR3nt: TGTGCCAGCAGCACGACCGCCGGGACTAGCCGGATCCTATACAATGAGCAGTTCTTC
CDR3aa: CASSTTAGTSRILYNEQFF

j_gene: TRBJ2-2
v_gene: TRBV5-1
d_gene: TRBD2
abundance: -
CDR3nt: TGCGCCAGCAGCTTGGGCTCTAGCGGGAGCCCCGGGGAGCTGTTTTTT
CDR3aa: CASSLGSSGSPGELFF

j_gene: TRBJ2-6
v_gene: TRBV5-5
d_gene: -
abundance: many
CDR3nt: TGTGCCAGCAGCTTGGCGGGAACCAGCTCTGGGGCCAACGTCCTGACTTTC
CDR3aa: CASSLAGTSSGANVLTF

j_gene: TRBJ1-5
v_gene: TRBV18
d_gene: -
abundance: few
CDR3nt: TGTGCCAGCTCTTCGGCGGGAAGTTCTGGCAATCAGCCCCAGCATTTT
CDR3aa: CASSSAGSSGNQPQHF

j_gene: TRBJ2-4
v_gene: TRBV11-2
d_gene: -
abundance: many
CDR3nt: TGTGCCAGCAGCTCCCCGGTGAACATTCAGTACTTC
CDR3aa: CASSSPVNIQYF

j_gene: TRBJ2-1
v_gene: TRBV4-1
d_gene: TRBD2
abundance: many
CDR3nt: TGCGCCAGCAGCCAAGAGGTCGCGGCGGGAGGGAGCAATGAGCAGTTCTTC
CDR3aa: CASSQEVAAGGSNEQFF

j_gene: TRBJ2-1
v_gene: TRBV7-2
d_gene: -
abundance: many
CDR3nt: TGTGCCAGCAGCTTAATGCGCACCTCCTACAATGAGCAGTTCTTC
CDR3aa: CASSLMRTSYNEQFF